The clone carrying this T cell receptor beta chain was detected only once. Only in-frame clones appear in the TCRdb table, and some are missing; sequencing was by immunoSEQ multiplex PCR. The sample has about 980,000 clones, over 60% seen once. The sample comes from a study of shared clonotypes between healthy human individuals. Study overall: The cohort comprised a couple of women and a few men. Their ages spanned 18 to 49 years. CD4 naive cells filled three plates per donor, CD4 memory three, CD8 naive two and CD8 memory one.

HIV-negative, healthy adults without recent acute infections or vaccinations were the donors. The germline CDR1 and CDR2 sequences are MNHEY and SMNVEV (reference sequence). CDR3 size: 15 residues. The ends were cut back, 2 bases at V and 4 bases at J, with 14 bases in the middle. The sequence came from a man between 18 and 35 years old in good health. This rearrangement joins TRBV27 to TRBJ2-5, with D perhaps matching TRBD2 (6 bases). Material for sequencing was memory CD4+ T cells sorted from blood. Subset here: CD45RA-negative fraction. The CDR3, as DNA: TGTGCCAGCAGTTTAATCCGGGCGGGACGAGAGACCCAGTACTTC. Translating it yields CASSLIRAGRETQYF.